This TCR beta chain was identified during a study of T cells in Graves' hyperthyroidism and ophthalmopathy. Study-wide results and limits: In the blood, most expanded thyroid clonotypes above 0.001 appeared as well. Separating ophthalmopathy from stable hyperthyroidism was achieved by a 13 V-J model. Onset of ophthalmopathy came a median roughly 6 months after the model predicted it.

This CDR3 contains 16 residues. With V trimmed by 1 base and J by 5 bases, 7 bases remained unmatched. Per the germline V gene, CDR1 is SNHLY and CDR2 is FYNNEI. This clonotype has ten or more counts. Its antigen is not identified. Amplified TCR beta CDR3 regions came from RNA transcripts. HTBI primers drove first-round RT-PCR of the TCR CDR3. TCRdb itself ran the multiplex PCR reads through MiXCR, one entry per CDR3 protein. The sample carries 650,000 to 800,000 distinct CDR3 sequences, 45% recorded once. The clonotype was recovered from an adult man with Graves' disease, either hyperthyroidism or ophthalmopathy (not recorded which). The V call is TRBV2, the J call TRBJ2-5; 10 nucleotides align to TRBD2. Sequenced input: peripheral blood or thyroid tissue (not recorded which). CDR3 sequence: CASSEGLAGDVETQYF. Here the CDR3 DNA reads TGTGCCAGCAGTGAAGGGCTAGCGGGAGACGTGGAGACCCAGTACTTC.